The rows below give T cell receptor beta chains drawn from one sample of a study of CD8 T cells in ankylosing spondylitis. TCRdb recomputed calls from the 5' RACE reads with MiXCR, one row per CDR3 protein. The sample lists roughly 370,000 distinct CDR3 sequences, around 22% occurring once. Sequencing was performed on blood, either unsorted or a sorted T cell fraction (not recorded which). Every receptor here comes from a male donor with ankylosing spondylitis. The CDR3 runs from the conserved cysteine through the conserved F or W. A D gene is named only where the DNA matches it firmly. Clone size, where shown, is once, few, many, or a class for clones that have expanded.

d_gene	v_gene	j_gene	abundance	CDR3nt	CDR3aa
TRBD2	TRBV7-2	TRBJ2-7	NA	TGTGCCAGCAGCCGCCAGACTAGCGGGATCTCCTACGAGCAGTACTTC	CASSRQTSGISYEQYF
NA	TRBV5-1	TRBJ2-1	few	TGCGCCAGCAGCTTGGTTGGGGGGCGCGGGTACAATGAGCAGTTCTTC	CASSLVGGRGYNEQFF
TRBD2	TRBV15	TRBJ2-1	few	TGTGCCACCAGCAGGGCCGGGGGGGGAGATTTTGAGCAGTTCTTC	CATSRAGGGDFEQFF
NA	TRBV15	TRBJ1-1	NA	TGTGCCACCAGCAGAACACAGAACACTGAAGCTTTCTTT	CATSRTQNTEAFF
TRBD2	TRBV19	TRBJ2-7	NA	TGTGCCAGTAGTAGAGCCGGGACCGCCGGGACTAGCGCCTCCTACGAGCAGTACTTC	CASSRAGTAGTSASYEQYF
TRBD2	TRBV7-8	TRBJ2-5	few	TGTGCCAGCAGCAAGGGACTAGCGGGGACCCAAGAGACCCAGTACTTC	CASSKGLAGTQETQYF
TRBD1	TRBV29-1	TRBJ2-7	many	TGCAGCGTGGGACAGGTCCGTTCCTACGAGCAGTACTTC	CSVGQVRSYEQYF
TRBD1	TRBV20-1	TRBJ2-1	NA	TGCAGTGCCCTCTCTGGACAGGGGACCGACAATGAGCAGTTCTTC	CSALSGQGTDNEQFF
TRBD1	TRBV5-6	TRBJ2-3	few	TGTGCCAGCAGCGCTACAGGGGGATATACGCAGTATTTT	CASSATGGYTQYF
TRBD2	TRBV11-2	TRBJ2-2	NA	TGTGCCAGCAGGCTAGCGGGAGAGGCCGGGGAGCTGTTTTTT	CASRLAGEAGELFF
TRBD1	TRBV6-2/TRBV6-3	TRBJ2-1	NA	TGTGCCAGCGGTAAGGACAGGGCCTTCAATGAGCAGTTCTTC	CASGKDRAFNEQFF
NA	TRBV4-1	TRBJ2-7	NA	TGCGCCAGCAGCCAAGGGGACGGACGCTCCTACGAGCAGTACTTC	CASSQGDGRSYEQYF
NA	TRBV14	TRBJ2-3	few	TGTGCCAGCAGCCGGACGATTCTAAGAGATACGCAGTATTTT	CASSRTILRDTQYF
TRBD2	TRBV6-2/TRBV6-3	TRBJ2-1	few	TGTGCCAGCAGTTGGGGACTGGGGAGGGTCTCCTACAATGAGCAGTTCTTC	CASSWGLGRVSYNEQFF
NA	TRBV12-3/TRBV12-4	TRBJ2-1	NA	TGTGCCAGCAGTGAAAATCCGGAGGGCTACAATGAGCAGTTCTTC	CASSENPEGYNEQFF
TRBD2	TRBV20-1	TRBJ2-3	NA	TGCAGTGCTAGAGAGAGCGGGAGGCGCGATACGCAGTATTTT	CSARESGRRDTQYF
TRBD2	TRBV7-2	TRBJ2-1	few	TGTGCCAGCATCATCGGAGTAGCGGGCGACAATGAGCAGTTCTTC	CASIIGVAGDNEQFF
NA	TRBV28	TRBJ2-4	few	TGTGCCAGCAGTTTATCCGGGTCAAACATTCAGTACTTC	CASSLSGSNIQYF
TRBD1	TRBV4-3	TRBJ2-2	NA	TGCGCCAGCAGCCAAGGAGGGGGACAGGGGAACACCGGGGAGCTGTTTTTT	CASSQGGGQGNTGELFF
TRBD2	TRBV5-6	TRBJ2-3	NA	TGTGCCAGCAGCTGGGGGAGCGGGGGGAGCACGCAGTATTTT	CASSWGSGGSTQYF
NA	TRBV6-2/TRBV6-3	TRBJ2-2	NA	TGTGCCAGCAGTTACTCGAGCCAGAAACGCACCGGGGAGCTGTTTTTT	CASSYSSQKRTGELFF
NA	TRBV16	TRBJ2-7	NA	TGTGCCAGCAGCCTTTCTCAGGGGATACAGGAGCAGTACTTC	CASSLSQGIQEQYF
NA	TRBV20-1	TRBJ2-1	NA	TGCAGTGCTAGAGTACTCGGGAGTAGCCCCTACAATGAGCAGTTCTTC	CSARVLGSSPYNEQFF
TRBD2	TRBV29-1	TRBJ2-3	few	TGCGGGGGGGGACTAGTTACAGATACGCAGTATTTT	CGGGLVTDTQYF
NA	TRBV3-1	TRBJ2-5	NA	TGTGCCAGCAGCCCCCACGCCCTAGATTTAGAGACCCAGTACTTC	CASSPHALDLETQYF
NA	TRBV18	TRBJ1-2	few	TGTGCCAGCTCACCTAGGGGACGGGATAACTATGGCTACACCTTC	CASSPRGRDNYGYTF
NA	TRBV24-1	TRBJ2-5	NA	TGTGCCACCGGTGATGGCGCCTCGGGGCAGGAGACCCAGTACTTC	CATGDGASGQETQYF
NA	TRBV29-1	TRBJ2-2	many	TGCAGCGTTGAAGGGCAGTCGAACACCGGGGAGCTGTTTTTT	CSVEGQSNTGELFF
NA	TRBV15	TRBJ2-7	NA	TGTGCCACCAGCAGAGGTGGTGAGTTGGGGAGAGGCGAGCAGTACTTC	CATSRGGELGRGEQYF
TRBD1	TRBV28	TRBJ1-2	once	TGTGCCAGTGTGACAGGGGGCAACTATGGCTACACCTTC	CASVTGGNYGYTF
NA	TRBV7-3	TRBJ2-3	NA	TGTGCCAGCAGCGCCGGGGAAGGGTTCGTAGATACGCAGTATTTT	CASSAGEGFVDTQYF
NA	TRBV28	TRBJ1-5	NA	TGTGCCAGCAGTTTATGGCAGGCCAATCAGCCCCAGCATTTT	CASSLWQANQPQHF
NA	TRBV7-2	TRBJ2-5	few	TGTGCCAGCAGCTTCAGGCGAAGGCAAGAGACCCAGTACTTC	CASSFRRRQETQYF
NA	TRBV7-3	TRBJ2-3	NA	TGTGCCAGCAGCTTAGCGTCAGGGCCTAGCACAGATACGCAGTATTTT	CASSLASGPSTDTQYF
TRBD2	TRBV20-1	TRBJ2-1	NA	TGCAGTGCCCTAAGGGGACTAGCGGGAGCGGGCAATGAGCAGTTCTTC	CSALRGLAGAGNEQFF
NA	TRBV7-2	TRBJ2-3	NA	TGTGCCAGCAGCAATTCGGGAGCGAACACAGATACGCAGTATTTT	CASSNSGANTDTQYF
TRBD2	TRBV5-4	TRBJ2-1	NA	TGTGCCAGCAGCCCGCCCCTGCCTAGCGGGAGTTACAATGAGCAGTTCTTC	CASSPPLPSGSYNEQFF
NA	TRBV20-1	TRBJ2-1	NA	TGCAGTGCTAGACGATTAACATCAAAAAACAATGAGCAGTTCTTC	CSARRLTSKNNEQFF
TRBD1	TRBV2	TRBJ1-2	few	TGTGCCAGCAGGACAGGGGCTGGGAACTATGGCTACACCTTC	CASRTGAGNYGYTF
NA	TRBV4-1	TRBJ2-2	many	TGCGCCAGCAGCCCCCTGGAGGGTCGGGTTAACGACGGGGAGCTGTTTTTT	CASSPLEGRVNDGELFF
NA	TRBV20-1	TRBJ1-6	many	TGCAGTGCTAGGGGATTTTATAATTCACCCCTCCACTTT	CSARGFYNSPLHF
TRBD1	TRBV2	TRBJ2-3	few	TGTGCCAGCAGCTCCGGGACAGGGGGGTCAGATACGCAGTATTTT	CASSSGTGGSDTQYF